Listed below are T cell receptor beta chains from one sample, sequenced in a study of OX40 agonist ivuxolimab in advanced cancers. Sequencing used immunoSEQ multiplex PCR; TCRdb keeps in-frame clones, though not all of them. This sample has fewer than 85,000 clones, with around 82% found just once. Sequenced material: CD4+ or CD8+ T cells sorted from blood, taken in a trial of the OX40 agonist ivuxolimab. The receptors were gathered from an adult with an advanced solid tumor such as melanoma, head and neck, liver or kidney cancer. The CDR3 runs from the conserved cysteine through the conserved F or W. Each record gives: D gene, clone size, V gene, J gene, CDR3 protein, CDR3 DNA. The D gene is left open where the match is weak. For some rows the clone size is stated as once, few or many, or as a class when expanded; others skip it.

-,once,TRBV25-1,TRBJ1-2,CASSEYPAGYTF,TGTGCCAGCAGTGAATATCCAGCAGGCTACACCTTC
TRBD2,-,TRBV5-8,TRBJ2-5,CASSPRLAGYQETQYF,TGTGCCAGCAGCCCTAGACTAGCGGGGTACCAAGAGACCCAGTACTTC
-,-,TRBV5-1,TRBJ1-1,CASSLSGSPNTEAFF,TGCGCCAGCAGCTTGTCGGGGTCCCCGAACACTGAAGCTTTCTTT
-,-,TRBV5-1,TRBJ1-1,CASSPELGEAFF,TGCGCCAGCAGCCCAGAATTGGGTGAAGCTTTCTTT
-,-,TRBV5-5,TRBJ2-2,CASSLGVNPNTGELFF,TGTGCCAGCAGCTTGGGGGTCAACCCGAACACCGGGGAGCTGTTTTTT
-,few,TRBV2,TRBJ1-1,CASSRAENTEAFF,TGTGCCAGCAGCCGGGCAGAGAACACTGAAGCTTTCTTT
TRBD2,-,TRBV5-1,TRBJ2-1,CASSHEPGLANNEQFF,TGCGCCAGCAGCCATGAACCGGGACTAGCGAACAATGAGCAGTTCTTC
TRBD1,-,TRBV4-2,TRBJ1-4,CASSQDPRQGRDEKLFF,TGTGCCAGCAGCCAAGACCCTAGACAGGGTAGGGATGAAAAACTGTTTTTT
-,-,TRBV2,TRBJ2-7,CASSYYGQNYEQYF,TGTGCCAGCAGTTATTACGGACAGAACTACGAGCAGTACTTC
-,-,TRBV7-8,TRBJ1-2,CASSLGVRVMGYGYTF,TGTGCCAGCAGCTTAGGAGTCAGGGTCATGGGCTATGGCTACACCTTC
-,-,TRBV28,TRBJ2-1,CASSLGGSGEYNEQFF,TGTGCCAGCAGTTTAGGAGGTAGTGGTGAGTACAATGAGCAGTTCTTC
-,-,TRBV6-6,TRBJ2-1,CASSRSRSDYNEQFF,TGTGCCAGCAGCCGTTCTCGGTCGGACTACAATGAGCAGTTCTTC
TRBD2,-,TRBV7-2,TRBJ2-5,CASSPRLADNQETQYF,TGTGCCAGCAGCCCCCGACTAGCGGACAACCAAGAGACCCAGTACTTC
-,-,TRBV29-1,TRBJ1-4,CSFREDNEKLFF,TGCAGCTTTAGGGAGGATAATGAAAAACTGTTTTTT
-,-,TRBV2,TRBJ1-2,CASSHPDRPRGYTF,TGTGCCAGCAGTCACCCCGACAGGCCAAGGGGCTACACCTTC
TRBD2,few,TRBV4-1,TRBJ2-1,CASSHPRLTSGGANNNEQFF,TGCGCCAGCAGCCACCCCCGGTTGACTAGCGGGGGGGCCAACAACAATGAGCAGTTCTTC
TRBD2,-,TRBV5-6,TRBJ2-7,CASSLRRGYEQYF,TGTGCCAGCAGCTTGAGGCGGGGGTACGAGCAGTACTTC
-,-,TRBV6-6,TRBJ2-1,CASSRHGGNNEQFF,TGTGCCAGCAGCCGACATGGGGGGAACAATGAGCAGTTCTTC
-,-,TRBV5-1,TRBJ1-3,CASSRGGVGSGNTIYF,TGCGCCAGCAGTCGCGGGGGTGTCGGGTCTGGAAACACCATATATTTT
-,-,TRBV7-2,TRBJ2-7,CASSLGWGGTYEQYF,TGTGCCAGCAGCTTAGGCTGGGGGGGCACCTACGAGCAGTACTTC
TRBD2,-,TRBV9,TRBJ2-3,CASSVTGGRSADTQYF,TGTGCCAGCAGCGTAACCGGCGGGAGGAGTGCAGATACGCAGTATTTT
TRBD2,few,TRBV27,TRBJ2-3,CASSPRTSGSTDTQYF,TGTGCCAGCAGTCCCCGGACTAGCGGGAGCACAGATACGCAGTATTTT
-,-,TRBV7-2,TRBJ2-1,CASSLGTNEQFF,TGTGCCAGCAGCCTCGGAACCAATGAGCAGTTCTTC
-,-,TRBV7-7,TRBJ2-1,CASSLAGGPSYNEQFF,TGTGCCAGCAGCTTAGCGGGGGGCCCCTCCTACAATGAGCAGTTCTTC
-,-,TRBV5-3,TRBJ2-1,CARSLGEPFLYYNEQFF,TGTGCCAGAAGCTTGGGGGAGCCATTCCTCTATTACAATGAGCAGTTCTTC
TRBD1,-,TRBV2,TRBJ1-3,CASSAPQGAAGNTIYF,TGTGCCAGCAGTGCCCCACAGGGGGCGGCTGGAAACACCATATATTTT
-,-,TRBV28,TRBJ2-7,CASSLTSSYEQYF,TGTGCCAGCAGTTTAACGTCCTCCTACGAGCAGTACTTC
-,-,TRBV29-1,TRBJ2-5,CSVEEGGTQYF,TGCAGCGTTGAAGAAGGAGGGACCCAGTACTTC
-,-,TRBV5-1,TRBJ2-1,CASSFRPNPNEQFF,TGCGCCAGCAGCTTTCGACCTAATCCTAATGAGCAGTTCTTC
-,-,TRBV11-2,TRBJ1-3,CASSHGSGSGNTIYF,TGTGCCAGCAGCCACGGATCGGGGTCTGGAAACACCATATATTTT
-,-,TRBV7-8,TRBJ1-5,CASSPFQGTYSNQPQHF,TGTGCCAGCAGCCCGTTCCAGGGTACCTATAGCAATCAGCCCCAGCATTTT
-,-,TRBV19,TRBJ1-1,CASSTGNSELAFF,TGTGCCAGTAGTACAGGGAACTCGGAATTAGCTTTCTTT
-,many,TRBV6-5,TRBJ1-1,CASRDNGWRTEAFF,TGTGCCAGCAGGGACAACGGGTGGAGGACTGAAGCTTTCTTT
TRBD1,-,TRBV2,TRBJ1-6,CASSREGQSNSPLHF,TGTGCCAGCAGTCGCGAGGGACAGTCTAATTCACCCCTCCACTTT
-,-,TRBV4-2,TRBJ1-5,CASSQELYRDNQPQHF,TGTGCCAGCAGCCAGGAACTATACAGGGACAATCAGCCCCAGCATTTT
-,-,TRBV7-9,TRBJ1-1,CASSFILGATEAFF,TGTGCCAGCAGCTTCATCCTCGGGGCCACTGAAGCTTTCTTT
TRBD2,-,TRBV27,TRBJ2-1,CASSPRTSGRAFGGEQFF,TGTGCCAGCAGTCCCCGGACTAGCGGGAGGGCCTTTGGTGGGGAGCAGTTCTTC
TRBD2,-,TRBV29-1,TRBJ2-1,CSAGTSGSFGEQFF,TGCAGCGCCGGAACTAGCGGGAGTTTCGGTGAGCAGTTCTTC
-,-,TRBV4-1,TRBJ1-2,CASSQDRGPIYGYTF,TGCGCCAGCAGCCAAGATAGGGGACCGATCTATGGCTACACCTTC
-,-,TRBV9,TRBJ1-1,CASSVVPPSEAFF,TGTGCCAGCAGCGTAGTACCCCCTAGTGAAGCTTTCTTT
TRBD1,-,TRBV5-1,TRBJ1-2,CASKPGGLMDGYTF,TGCGCCAGCAAACCAGGGGGATTAATGGATGGCTACACCTTC
-,-,TRBV7-3,TRBJ2-1,CASSQTDNEQFF,TGTGCCAGCAGCCAGACTGACAATGAGCAGTTCTTC
-,once,TRBV2,TRBJ2-5,CASSEGLEETQYF,TGTGCCAGCAGTGAAGGGCTAGAGGAGACCCAGTACTTC
-,-,TRBV4-3,TRBJ1-1,CASSQDSGPVEAFF,TGCGCCAGCAGCCAAGATTCCGGGCCGGTGGAAGCTTTCTTT
-,-,TRBV4-3,TRBJ1-5,CASSQDLGQPQHF,TGCGCCAGCAGCCAAGATCTCGGTCAGCCCCAGCATTTT
-,few,TRBV6-1,TRBJ1-4,CASSGGINEKLFF,TGTGCCAGCAGTGGAGGGATTAATGAAAAACTGTTTTTT